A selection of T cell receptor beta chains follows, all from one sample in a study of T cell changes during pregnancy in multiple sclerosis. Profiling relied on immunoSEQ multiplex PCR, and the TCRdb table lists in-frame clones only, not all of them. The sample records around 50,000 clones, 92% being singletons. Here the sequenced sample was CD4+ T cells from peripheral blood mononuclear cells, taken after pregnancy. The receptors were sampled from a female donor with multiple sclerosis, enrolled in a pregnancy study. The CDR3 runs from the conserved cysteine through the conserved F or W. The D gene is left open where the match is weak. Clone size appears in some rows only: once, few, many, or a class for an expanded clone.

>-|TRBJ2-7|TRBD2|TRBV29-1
CSGGGGGALLDEQYF
TGCAGCGGTGGGGGCGGGGGGGCCCTGTTGGACGAGCAGTACTTC
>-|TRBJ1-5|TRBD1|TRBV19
CASRLGQAYQPQHF
TGTGCCAGTAGACTGGGACAGGCCTATCAGCCCCAGCATTTT
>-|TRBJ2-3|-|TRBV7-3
CASSLTGQETDTQYF
TGTGCCAGCAGCTTAACGGGGCAGGAGACAGATACGCAGTATTTT
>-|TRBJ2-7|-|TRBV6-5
CASSYDGGLTYEQYF
TGTGCCAGCAGTTACGACGGGGGGCTAACCTACGAGCAGTACTTC
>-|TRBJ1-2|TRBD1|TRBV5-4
CASSWGDSPNYGYTF
TGTGCCAGCAGCTGGGGGGACAGTCCCAACTATGGCTACACCTTC
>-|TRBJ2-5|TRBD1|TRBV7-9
CASSRPGQAETQYF
TGTGCCAGCAGCCGACCGGGACAGGCAGAGACCCAGTACTTC
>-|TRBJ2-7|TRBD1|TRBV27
CASSSRQGVRLYEQYF
TGTGCCAGCAGCAGCAGACAGGGGGTTCGTCTCTACGAGCAGTACTTC
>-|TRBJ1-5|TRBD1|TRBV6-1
CASTTGGGNQPQHF
TGTGCCAGCACCACAGGGGGAGGCAATCAGCCCCAGCATTTT
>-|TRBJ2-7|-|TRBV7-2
CASSLGQDDEQYF
TGTGCCAGCAGCTTAGGACAGGACGACGAGCAGTACTTC
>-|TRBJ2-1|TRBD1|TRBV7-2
CASSLETGTGVPNNEQFF
TGTGCCAGCAGCTTAGAGACCGGGACAGGGGTCCCAAACAATGAGCAGTTCTTC
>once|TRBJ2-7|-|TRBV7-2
CASSPSRGAHEQYF
TGTGCCAGCAGCCCCAGTCGGGGGGCCCACGAGCAGTACTTC
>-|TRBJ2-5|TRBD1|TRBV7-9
CASSLTGGYETQYF
TGTGCCAGCAGCTTGACAGGGGGCTATGAGACCCAGTACTTC
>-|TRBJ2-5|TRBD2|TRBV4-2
CASSRDKTGGGLGETQYF
TGTGCCAGCAGCCGGGATAAAACGGGGGGTGGCTTAGGAGAGACCCAGTACTTC
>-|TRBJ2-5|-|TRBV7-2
CASSLGRAQETQYF
TGTGCCAGCAGCTTAGGCAGGGCCCAAGAGACCCAGTACTTC
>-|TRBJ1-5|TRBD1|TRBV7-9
CASSTGGRDQPQHF
TGTGCCAGCAGTACAGGGGGGAGGGATCAGCCCCAGCATTTT
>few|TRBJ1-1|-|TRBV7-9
CASSLDGDLNTEAFF
TGTGCCAGCAGCTTAGATGGCGACTTGAACACTGAAGCTTTCTTT